These T cell receptor beta chains were read from a single sample in a study of cytotoxic CD8 clonotypes in ibrutinib-treated CLL. Using immunoSEQ multiplex PCR, the repertoire was profiled, and TCRdb retains in-frame clones only, with some absent. The table has fewer than 200,000 clones, 84% seen once; the top ten hold about 4.5%. The material was PBMCs, obtained after 24 months of ibrutinib treatment. These receptors all stem from a human donor with chronic lymphocytic leukemia. Both conserved end residues are part of each CDR3. The D gene is left open where the match is weak. Clone size appears in some rows only: once, few, many, or a class for an expanded clone.

TRBV7-3	-	TRBJ1-1	-	TGTGCCAGCAGCTCGCAGACGAACACTGAAGCTTTCTTT	CASSSQTNTEAFF
TRBV28	TRBD1	TRBJ1-4	-	TGTGCCAGCAGGGGCTCAGGGGGCGTCGAAAAACTGTTTTTT	CASRGSGGVEKLFF
TRBV5-6	-	TRBJ2-7	-	TGTGCCAGCAGCTCCGGGGTGGGAGCGGGCTACGAGCAGTACTTC	CASSSGVGAGYEQYF
TRBV6-1	-	TRBJ1-1	once	TGTGCCAGCAGACTAAACCTGGATGTCACTGAAGCTTTCTTT	CASRLNLDVTEAFF
TRBV28	-	TRBJ1-2	-	TGTGCCAGCAGTTTTACTCTGGGGTCAGATTCTAACTATGGCTACACCTTC	CASSFTLGSDSNYGYTF
TRBV7-2	-	TRBJ2-6	-	TGTGCCAGCAGCTTAGGGGGGCCTCTAACTGGGGCCAACGTCCTGACTTTC	CASSLGGPLTGANVLTF
TRBV10-2	-	TRBJ2-3	-	TGCGCCAGCAGTCTTGCGACTGATACGCAGTATTTT	CASSLATDTQYF
TRBV19	TRBD1	TRBJ1-1	-	TGTGCCACCGGGACAGTCTCTCTGAACACTGAAGCTTTCTTT	CATGTVSLNTEAFF
TRBV7-9	-	TRBJ2-5	-	TGTGCCAGCAGCTTTTCATCCGGGGTTGGGACCCAGTACTTC	CASSFSSGVGTQYF
TRBV5-1	TRBD1	TRBJ2-1	-	TGCGCCAGCAGCCCGCGACAGGGTCATCTCAATGAGCAGTTCTTC	CASSPRQGHLNEQFF
TRBV19	-	TRBJ2-3	-	TGTGCCAGTAGTCAGATACGGGGAGATACGCAGTATTTT	CASSQIRGDTQYF
TRBV7-2	-	TRBJ1-4	-	TGTGCCAGCAGCTTAAATTGGGGTGTTTTACGTAATGAAAAACTGTTTTTT	CASSLNWGVLRNEKLFF
TRBV7-2	-	TRBJ2-5	-	TGTGCCAGCAGCTTAGATCGGGAGACCCAGTACTTC	CASSLDRETQYF
TRBV4-2	-	TRBJ2-7	-	TGTGCCAGCAGCCAAGACCCCGTGGCAGGTTACGAGCAGTACTTC	CASSQDPVAGYEQYF
TRBV19	TRBD1	TRBJ1-6	-	TGTGCCAGTAGTATTCCGGCTCGGACAGGGGATAATTCACCCCTCCACTTT	CASSIPARTGDNSPLHF